This TCR beta chain is drawn from a study of cytomegalovirus exposure and HLA in healthy donors. Study-wide points: Researchers counted around 150 TCR beta chains as cytomegalovirus-associated.

As concerns this clone: Its antigen is still unknown.

Use of 60 Vbeta and 13 Jbeta primers characterized the PCR. Using immunoSEQ multiplex PCR, the repertoire was profiled, and TCRdb retains in-frame clones only, with some absent. The sample shows approximately 200,000 clones, under 90% of them seen only once. Trimming cost V 1 base and J 7 bases; bases outside gene matches: 6. The CDR3 sequence is 16 residues long. Germline V gene sequence: CDR1 LGHNA, CDR2 YSLEER. V and J are TRBV4-3 and TRBJ2-2; TRBD2 matches at 10 bases. The receptor was derived from a human donor in good health. Sequenced sample: PBMCs. The CDR3 loop is CASSQAQAGGVGELFF. Written as DNA, the CDR3 is TGCGCCAGCAGCCAAGCCCAAGCGGGAGGGGTCGGGGAGCTGTTTTTT.